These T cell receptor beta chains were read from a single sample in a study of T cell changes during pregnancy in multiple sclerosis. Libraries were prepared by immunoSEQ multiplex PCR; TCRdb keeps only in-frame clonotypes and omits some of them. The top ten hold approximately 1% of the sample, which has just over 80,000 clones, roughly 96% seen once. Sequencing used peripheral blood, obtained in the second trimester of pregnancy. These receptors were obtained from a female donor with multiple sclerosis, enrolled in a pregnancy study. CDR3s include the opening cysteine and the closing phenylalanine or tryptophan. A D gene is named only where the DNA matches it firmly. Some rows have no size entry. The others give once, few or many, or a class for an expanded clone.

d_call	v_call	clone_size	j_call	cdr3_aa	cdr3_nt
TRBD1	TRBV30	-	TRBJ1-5	CAWGEGGGIQPQHF	TGTGCCTGGGGGGAAGGAGGGGGCATACAGCCCCAGCATTTT
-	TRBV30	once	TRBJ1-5	CAWSSVRQGGIQPQHF	TGTGCCTGGAGTTCGGTAAGGCAGGGAGGAATTCAGCCCCAGCATTTT
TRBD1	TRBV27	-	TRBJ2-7	CASAVGQSIYEQYF	TGTGCCAGCGCCGTGGGACAGTCTATCTACGAGCAGTACTTC
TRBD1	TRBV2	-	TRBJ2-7	CASSPGQGLNEQYF	TGTGCCAGCAGTCCGGGACAGGGGTTGAACGAGCAGTACTTC
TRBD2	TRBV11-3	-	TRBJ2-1	CASSWGSGRAYNEQFF	TGTGCCAGCAGCTGGGGGAGCGGGAGGGCCTACAATGAGCAGTTCTTC
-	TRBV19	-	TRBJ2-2	CASSSPNTGELFF	TGTGCCAGTAGTTCCCCTAACACCGGGGAGCTGTTTTTT
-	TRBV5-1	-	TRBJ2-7	CASSLVVGLEQYF	TGCGCCAGCAGCTTGGTCGTGGGGCTGGAGCAGTACTTC
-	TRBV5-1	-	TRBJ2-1	CASSLGTGMLREQFF	TGCGCCAGCAGCTTGGGTACAGGGATGTTGAGGGAGCAGTTCTTC
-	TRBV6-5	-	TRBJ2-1	CASRGLHPQNEQFF	TGTGCCAGCAGAGGACTTCATCCTCAAAATGAGCAGTTCTTC
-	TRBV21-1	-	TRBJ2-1	CASSKDAGSYNEQFF	TGTGCCAGCAGCAAAGATGCGGGGTCCTACAATGAGCAGTTCTTC
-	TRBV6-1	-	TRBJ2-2	CASNPNWGAGELFF	TGTGCCAGCAACCCGAATTGGGGCGCCGGGGAGCTGTTTTTT
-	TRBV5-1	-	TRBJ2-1	CASSSLSYNEQFF	TGCGCCAGCAGCTCCCTCTCCTACAATGAGCAGTTCTTC
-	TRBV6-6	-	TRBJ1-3	CASSGLGQPSGNTIYF	TGTGCCAGCAGTGGTCTCGGACAGCCCTCTGGAAACACCATATATTTT
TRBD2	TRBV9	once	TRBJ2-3	CASSPLLAGGTDTQYF	TGTGCCAGCAGCCCCCTTCTAGCGGGGGGGACAGATACGCAGTATTTT
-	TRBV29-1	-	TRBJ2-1	CSVVRQVTYNEQFF	TGCAGCGTTGTTCGTCAGGTAACCTACAATGAGCAGTTCTTC
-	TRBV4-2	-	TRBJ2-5	CASSRRQDQETQYF	TGTGCCAGCAGTCGTCGACAGGACCAAGAGACCCAGTACTTC
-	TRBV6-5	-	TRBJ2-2	CASSYSGQRTGELFF	TGTGCCAGCAGTTACTCGGGACAACGCACCGGGGAGCTGTTTTTT
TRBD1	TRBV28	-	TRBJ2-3	CASRSPGQGWADTQYF	TGTGCCAGCAGAAGCCCTGGACAGGGATGGGCAGATACGCAGTATTTT
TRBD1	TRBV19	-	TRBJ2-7	CASSAGTGQPYEQYF	TGTGCCAGTAGTGCCGGGACAGGGCAGCCCTACGAGCAGTACTTC
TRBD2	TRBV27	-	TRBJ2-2	CASSLSWGVTSGLWGELFF	TGTGCCAGCAGTTTATCGTGGGGTGTGACTAGCGGTCTGTGGGGGGAGCTGTTTTTT
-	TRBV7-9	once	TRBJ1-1	CASALGREDTEAFF	TGTGCCAGCGCACTCGGCAGGGAAGACACTGAAGCTTTCTTT
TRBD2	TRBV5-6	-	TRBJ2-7	CASSLISGTSGREPYEQYF	TGTGCCAGCAGCTTGATATCCGGGACTAGCGGGAGGGAGCCCTACGAGCAGTACTTC
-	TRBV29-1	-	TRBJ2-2	CSVEGQNTGELFF	TGCAGCGTGGAGGGGCAGAACACCGGGGAGCTGTTTTTT
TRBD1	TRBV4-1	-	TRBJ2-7	CASSQDRRGNEQYF	TGCGCCAGCAGCCAAGATCGCAGGGGGAACGAGCAGTACTTC
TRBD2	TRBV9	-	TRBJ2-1	CASSGPGLAGSYNEQFF	TGTGCCAGCAGCGGGCCAGGACTAGCGGGGTCCTACAATGAGCAGTTCTTC
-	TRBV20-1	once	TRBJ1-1	CSAAMGLWAFF	TGCAGTGCGGCAATGGGGCTATGGGCTTTCTTT
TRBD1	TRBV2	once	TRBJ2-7	CASSDGTARTYEQYF	TGTGCCAGCAGCGATGGGACAGCAAGAACCTACGAGCAGTACTTC
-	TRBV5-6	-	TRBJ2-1	CASSPRLWGLNEQFF	TGTGCCAGCAGCCCGAGGTTGTGGGGCCTAAATGAGCAGTTCTTC
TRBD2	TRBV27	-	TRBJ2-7	CASSLSGAGNEQYF	TGTGCCAGCAGTTTATCGGGAGCGGGAAACGAGCAGTACTTC
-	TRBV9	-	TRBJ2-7	CASSADGRGEQYF	TGTGCCAGCAGCGCCGATGGAAGGGGCGAGCAGTACTTC
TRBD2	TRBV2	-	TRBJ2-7	CASNIGGRLGEQYF	TGTGCCAGCAACATCGGGGGGAGGTTGGGTGAGCAGTACTTC
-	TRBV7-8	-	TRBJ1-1	CASRLELGVGEAFF	TGTGCCAGCCGACTGGAGTTGGGAGTCGGTGAAGCTTTCTTT
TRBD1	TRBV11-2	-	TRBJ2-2	CASSLGPYYDRVDTGELFF	TGTGCCAGCAGCTTAGGCCCATACTACGACAGGGTTGACACCGGGGAGCTGTTTTTT
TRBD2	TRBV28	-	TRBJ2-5	CASSLPTGLAGRGETQYF	TGTGCCAGCAGTTTACCAACCGGACTAGCGGGAAGAGGAGAGACCCAGTACTTC
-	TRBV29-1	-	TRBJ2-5	CSVSTGNLGETQYF	TGCAGCGTATCCACAGGGAATTTGGGAGAGACCCAGTACTTC
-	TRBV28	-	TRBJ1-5	CASSSGTVYQPQHF	TGTGCCAGCAGTAGCGGGACCGTGTATCAGCCCCAGCATTTT
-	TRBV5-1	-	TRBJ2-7	CASSLHISYEQYF	TGCGCCAGCAGCTTGCACATTTCCTACGAGCAGTACTTC
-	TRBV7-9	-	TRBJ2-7	CASSLKTTVSSYEQYF	TGTGCCAGCAGCTTAAAGACGACAGTCTCATCCTACGAGCAGTACTTC